The 14 T cell receptor beta chains reported below all come from one sample, sequenced in a study of blood T cell repertoires in COVID-19. TCRdb's copy holds only in-frame clones and misses some; the assay was immunoSEQ multiplex PCR. This sample yields roughly 140,000 clones, of which roughly 86% are seen a single time; under 12% belongs to the top ten. The sample comprised peripheral blood. These TCRs come from a man between 50 and 59 years old with active or convalescent COVID-19.

The rearrangement joins TRBV24-1 to TRBJ2-5; D is possibly TRBD2 (6 bases). The CDR3 is 15 residues long. Germline CDR1 KGHDR, CDR2 SFDVKD. Trimming removed 4 bases at V and 6 bases at J, with 17 bases between. The CDR3 here is CATSDGAAGRKTQYF. The CDR3 bases are TGTGCCACCAGTGACGGGGCGGCAGGGAGGAAGACCCAGTACTTC.

This clone was observed once. The rearrangement uses TRBV20-1 and TRBJ1-1, with a weak D call TRBD1 (6 bases). The V gene's germline CDR1 is DFQATT and CDR2 SNEGSKA (reference sequence). V lost 6 bases to trimming and J lost 5 bases, with 10 bases between them. The CDR3 is made up of 11 amino acids. CDR3 DNA sequence: TGCAGTGCCATGCAGGGGACTGAAGCTTTCTTT. This translates into CSAMQGTEAFF.

The chain is built from TRBV6-5 and TRBJ1-5; no reliable D call. Per the germline V gene, CDR1 is MNHEY and CDR2 is SVGAGI. V lost 7 bases to trimming and J lost 0 bases, with 13 bases between them. The CDR3 is 15 amino acids. CDR3: CASKSDGNSNQPQHF. The CDR3 coding sequence is TGTGCCAGCAAGTCGGACGGGAATAGCAATCAGCCCCAGCATTTT.

This clone was recorded once. V and J are TRBV28 and TRBJ1-5; D gene unclear. Looked up from germline, CDR1 is MDHEN and CDR2 is SYDVKM. This CDR3 spans 13 amino acids. V was clipped by 5 bases and J by 6 bases, with 11 bases between them. This CDR3 is CASSALSGQPQHF. The CDR3 region has the DNA TGTGCCAGCAGTGCCCTGTCGGGTCAGCCCCAGCATTTT.

CDR3 region: CASSQGLGQPQHF. The CDR3, as DNA: TGCGCCAGCAGCCAGGGATTGGGACAGCCCCAGCATTTT. This chain uses TRBV5-1 with TRBJ1-5; tentative D call: TRBD1 (5 bases). Trimming removed 4 bases from V and 7 bases from J, with 12 bases in between. In germline, CDR1 is SGHRS, CDR2 YFSETQ. This CDR3 has 13 amino acids.

The chain joins TRBV19 to TRBJ1-4, with 7 nucleotides matching TRBD1. V lost 5 bases, J lost 2 bases, and 14 bases stayed unmatched. The germline CDR1 and CDR2 sequences are LNHDA and SQIVND (reference sequence). The CDR3 covers 18 residues. CDR3 sequence: CASSETGSLHITNEKLFF. The DNA for the CDR3 is TGTGCCAGTAGTGAGACAGGGAGCCTTCATATTACTAATGAAAAACTGTTTTTT. Filled out from reference TRBV19 and TRBJ1-4, the complete variable domain reads DGGITQSPKYLFRKEGQNVTLSCEQNLNHDAMYWYRQDPGQGLRLIYYSQIVNDFQKGDIAEGYSVSREKKESFPLTVTSAQKNPTAFYLCASSETGSLHITNEKLFFGSGTQLSVL.

This clone has just a few counts. V is TRBV7-9 and J is TRBJ1-1; TRBD1 might be the D (5 bases). Trimming cost V 5 bases and J 1 base, with 8 bases left between them. The germline gives CDR1 SEHNR, CDR2 FQNEAQ (reference sequence). The CDR3 extends over 13 amino acids. This CDR3 is CASSVQGNTEAFF. The DNA of the CDR3 is TGTGCCAGCAGCGTCCAGGGGAACACTGAAGCTTTCTTT.

The chain carries TRBV30 and TRBJ2-3; D is unresolved. CDR1 is GTSNPN, CDR2 SVGIG, per germline (reference sequence). The CDR3 totals 12 residues. Deletions cut 7 bases from V and 2 bases from J, with 10 bases between. CDR3 in DNA: TGTGCCTCTTCAGATTACACAGATACGCAGTATTTT. It encodes CASSDYTDTQYF. The complete variable domain, with remaining parts taken from reference TRBV30 and TRBJ2-3, reads SQTIHQWPATLVQPVGSPLSLECTVEGTSNPNLYWYRQAAGRGLQLLFYSVGIGQISSEVPQNLSASRPQDRQFILSSKKLLLSDSGFYLCASSDYTDTQYFGPGTRLTVL.

This clone was seen only once. The chain carries TRBV7-6 and TRBJ2-2, with 8 bases that match TRBD1. Losses at the gene ends were 0 bases for V and 5 bases for J; bases not matched to a gene: 8. CDR1 is SGHVS and CDR2 is FNYEAQ in the germline V gene. The CDR3 sequence is 17 residues long. DNA of the CDR3: TGTGCCAGCAGCTTAGCGAGACAGGGGCGAGTGACCGGGGAGCTGTTTTTT. This translates into CASSLARQGRVTGELFF. The variable domain in full, completed from reference TRBV7-6 and TRBJ2-2, reads GAGVSQSPRYKVTKRGQDVALRCDPISGHVSLYWYRQALGQGPEFLTYFNYEAQQDKSGLPNDRFSAERPEGSISTLTIQRTEQRDSAMYRCASSLARQGRVTGELFFGEGSRLTVL.

This clone was seen only once. The chain uses TRBV27 and TRBJ1-2; D gene uncertain. The CDR3 is made up of 14 amino acids. Looked up from germline, CDR1 is MNHEY and CDR2 is SMNVEV (reference sequence). V was shortened by 4 bases and J by 8 bases, with 17 bases between the two germline ends. CDR3 nucleotides: TGTGCCAGCAGTTATAAGACAAAAAGCCGGGGCTACACCTTC. Translation gives CASSYKTKSRGYTF.

The rearrangement links TRBV27 to TRBJ2-7; a weak D match, TRBD1 (6 bases). The CDR3 is made up of 15 amino acids. In germline, CDR1 is MNHEY, CDR2 SMNVEV (reference sequence). Trimming pared 0 bases from V and 0 bases from J, leaving 9 bases between. CDR3 DNA sequence: TGTGCCAGCAGTTTATCCATGGACAGCTCCTACGAGCAGTACTTC. This codes for CASSLSMDSSYEQYF.

J is TRBJ2-2 and V is TRBV6-4; 8 bases align to TRBD2. V gave up 5 bases and J gave up 3 bases; unmatched junction bases: 8. The germline CDR1 and CDR2 sequences are MRHNA and SNTAGT. The CDR3 extends over 16 amino acids. The CDR3 bases are TGTGCCAGCAGTAGAAGCGGGAGCTCGCACACCGGGGAGCTGTTTTTT. This sequence encodes CASSRSGSSHTGELFF.

Points on this clone: The sample has other DNA sequences that encode this CDR3 too. This sequence joins TRBV28 and TRBJ1-5; 10 nucleotides line up with TRBD1. CDR3 length: 15 amino acids. The germline V gene has CDR1 MDHEN and CDR2 SYDVKM. Unmatched junction bases numbered 5, after V lost 6 bases and J lost 3 bases. CDR3 sequence (DNA): TGTGCCAGCAGCTCGGGACAGGGGAACAATCAGCCCCAGCATTTT. Protein: CASSSGQGNNQPQHF.

This CDR3 is CASSFGGSGVNEQFF. In DNA, the CDR3 is TGTGCCAGCAGCTTCGGGGGATCGGGGGTCAATGAGCAGTTCTTC. The rearrangement uses TRBV11-3 and TRBJ2-1, with D perhaps TRBD2 (6 bases). Trimming pared 3 bases from V and 6 bases from J, leaving 15 bases between. The CDR3 contains 15 residues. Germline loops: CDR1 SGHNT, CDR2 YENEEA.